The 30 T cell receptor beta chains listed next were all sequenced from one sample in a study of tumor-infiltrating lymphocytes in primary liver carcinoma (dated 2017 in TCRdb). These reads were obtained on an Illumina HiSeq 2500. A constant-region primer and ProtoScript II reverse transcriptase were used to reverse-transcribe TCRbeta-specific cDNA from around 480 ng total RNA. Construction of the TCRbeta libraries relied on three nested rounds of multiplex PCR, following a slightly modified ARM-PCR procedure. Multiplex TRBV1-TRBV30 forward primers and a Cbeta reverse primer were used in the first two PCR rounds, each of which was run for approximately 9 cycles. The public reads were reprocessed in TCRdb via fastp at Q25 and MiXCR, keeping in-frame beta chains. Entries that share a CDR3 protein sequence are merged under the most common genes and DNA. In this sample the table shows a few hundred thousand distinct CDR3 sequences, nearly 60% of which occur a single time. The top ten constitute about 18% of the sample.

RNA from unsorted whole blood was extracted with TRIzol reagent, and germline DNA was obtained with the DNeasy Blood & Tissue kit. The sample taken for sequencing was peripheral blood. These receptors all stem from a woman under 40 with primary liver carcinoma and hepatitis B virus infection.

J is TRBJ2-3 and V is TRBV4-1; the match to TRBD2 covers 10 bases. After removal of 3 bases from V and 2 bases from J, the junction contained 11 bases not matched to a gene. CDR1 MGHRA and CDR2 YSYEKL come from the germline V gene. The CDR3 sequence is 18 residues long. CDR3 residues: CASSHPGTSEPATDTQYF. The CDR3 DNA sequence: TGCGCCAGCAGCCATCCCGGGACTAGCGAGCCCGCCACAGATACGCAGTATTTT.

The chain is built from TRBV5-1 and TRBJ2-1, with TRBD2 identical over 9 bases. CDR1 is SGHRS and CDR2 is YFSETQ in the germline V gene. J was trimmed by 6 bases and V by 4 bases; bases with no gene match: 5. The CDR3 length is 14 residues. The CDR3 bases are TGCGCCAGCAGCCCGCTAGCGGGGCGCAATGAGCAGTTCTTC. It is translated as CASSPLAGRNEQFF.

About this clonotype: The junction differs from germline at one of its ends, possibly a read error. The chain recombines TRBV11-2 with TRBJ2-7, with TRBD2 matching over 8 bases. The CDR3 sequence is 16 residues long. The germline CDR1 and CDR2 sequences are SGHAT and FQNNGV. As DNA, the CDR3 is TGTGCCAGCAGCTTAATGTTCCCGACTAGCGTGTACGAGCGGTATTTC. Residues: CASSLMFPTSVYERYF.

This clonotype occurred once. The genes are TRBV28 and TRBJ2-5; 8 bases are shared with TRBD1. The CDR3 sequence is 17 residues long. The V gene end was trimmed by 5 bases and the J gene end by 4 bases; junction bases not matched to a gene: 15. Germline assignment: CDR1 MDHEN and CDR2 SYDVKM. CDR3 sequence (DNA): TGTGCCAGCAGTGCCCTGAGGACAGGGCGCCTTGGAGAGACCCAGTACTTC. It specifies CASSALRTGRLGETQYF. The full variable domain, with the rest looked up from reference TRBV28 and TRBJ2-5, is DVKVTQSSRYLVKRTGEKVFLECVQDMDHENMFWYRQDPGLGLRLIYFSYDVKMKEKGDIPEGYSVSREKKERFSLILESASTNQTSMYLCASSALRTGRLGETQYFGPGTRLLVL.

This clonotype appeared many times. The CDR3: CSFSLGRLYEQYF. The CDR3 DNA reads TGCAGCTTTTCATTGGGGCGCCTCTACGAGCAGTACTTC. The chain has TRBV29-1 and TRBJ2-7; possibly TRBD1 for D (5 bases). Germline V gives CDR1 SQVTM, CDR2 ANQGSEA. CDR3 length equals 13 residues. V dropped 8 bases and J dropped 3 bases, with 17 bases sitting between them.

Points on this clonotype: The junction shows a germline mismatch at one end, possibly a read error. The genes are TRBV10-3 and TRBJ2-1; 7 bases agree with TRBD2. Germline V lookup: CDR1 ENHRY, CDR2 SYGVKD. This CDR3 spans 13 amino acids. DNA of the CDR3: TGTGCCACCGCAGCGGGACCCTACAATGAGCGGTTCTTC. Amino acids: CATAAGPYNERFF.

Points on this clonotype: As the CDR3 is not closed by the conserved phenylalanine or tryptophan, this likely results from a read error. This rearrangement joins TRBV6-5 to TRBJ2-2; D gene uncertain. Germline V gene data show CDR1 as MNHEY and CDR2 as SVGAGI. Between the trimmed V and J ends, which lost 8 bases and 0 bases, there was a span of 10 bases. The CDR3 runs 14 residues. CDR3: CASYSAPNTGELFL. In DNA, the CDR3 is TGTGCCAGCTATTCGGCTCCGAACACCGGGGAGCTGTTTTTA.

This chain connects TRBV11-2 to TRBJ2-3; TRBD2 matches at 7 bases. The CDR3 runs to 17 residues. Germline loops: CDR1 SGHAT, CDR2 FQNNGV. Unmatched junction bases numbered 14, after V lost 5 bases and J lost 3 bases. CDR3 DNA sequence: TGTGCCAGCAGCAGCAGCCGGGGCGGGAGAATAACAGATACGCAGTATTTT. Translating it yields CASSSSRGGRITDTQYF.

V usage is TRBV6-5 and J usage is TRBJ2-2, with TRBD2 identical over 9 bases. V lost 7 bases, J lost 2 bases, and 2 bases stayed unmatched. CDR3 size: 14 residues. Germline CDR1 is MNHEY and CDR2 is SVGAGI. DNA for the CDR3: TGTGCCAGCATGCGGGGGGGCAACACCGGGGAGCTGTTTTTT. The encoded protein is CASMRGGNTGELFF.

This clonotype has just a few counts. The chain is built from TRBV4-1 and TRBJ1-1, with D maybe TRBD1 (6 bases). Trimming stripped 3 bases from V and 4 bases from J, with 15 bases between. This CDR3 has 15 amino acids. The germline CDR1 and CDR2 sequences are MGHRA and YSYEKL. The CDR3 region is CASSHLQGGVTEAFF. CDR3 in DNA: TGCGCCAGCAGCCACTTACAGGGCGGCGTCACTGAAGCTTTCTTT.

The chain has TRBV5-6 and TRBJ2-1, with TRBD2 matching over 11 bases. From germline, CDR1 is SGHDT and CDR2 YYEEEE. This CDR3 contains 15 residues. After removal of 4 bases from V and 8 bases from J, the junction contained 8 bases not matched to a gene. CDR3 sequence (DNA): TGTGCCAGCAGCCGACTAGCGGGATTTAACCATGAGCAGTTCTTC. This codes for CASSRLAGFNHEQFF.

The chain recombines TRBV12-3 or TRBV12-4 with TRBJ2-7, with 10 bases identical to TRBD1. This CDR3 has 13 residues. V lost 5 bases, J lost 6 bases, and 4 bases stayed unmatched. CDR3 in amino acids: CASSPGQGSEQYF. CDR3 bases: TGTGCCAGCAGTCCGGGACAGGGGTCCGAGCAGTACTTC.

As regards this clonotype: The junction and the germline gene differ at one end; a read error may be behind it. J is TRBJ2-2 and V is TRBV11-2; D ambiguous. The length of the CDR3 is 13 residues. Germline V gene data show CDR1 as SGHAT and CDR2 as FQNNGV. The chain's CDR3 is CAGSLRATRELFF. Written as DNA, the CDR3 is TGTGCCGGCAGCTTAAGAGCAACCAGGGAGCTGTTTTTT.

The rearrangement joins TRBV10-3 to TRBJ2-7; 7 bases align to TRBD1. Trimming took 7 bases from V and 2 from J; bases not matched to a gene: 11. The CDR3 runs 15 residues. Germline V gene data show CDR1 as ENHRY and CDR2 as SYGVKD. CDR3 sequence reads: CAIMRTSQGAYEQYF. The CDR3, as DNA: TGTGCCATCATGCGTACGAGTCAGGGGGCCTACGAGCAGTACTTC.

As DNA, the CDR3 is TGTGCCAGCGCAGGGGAGCGGGATGGGAGGGCTGAGCAGTTCTTC. It encodes CASAGERDGRAEQFF. The chain joins TRBV7-9 to TRBJ2-1; the D gene is possibly TRBD2 (7 bases). The CDR3 runs 15 residues. Deletions cut 8 bases from V and 9 bases from J, with 23 bases between. In germline, CDR1 is SEHNR, CDR2 FQNEAQ (reference sequence).

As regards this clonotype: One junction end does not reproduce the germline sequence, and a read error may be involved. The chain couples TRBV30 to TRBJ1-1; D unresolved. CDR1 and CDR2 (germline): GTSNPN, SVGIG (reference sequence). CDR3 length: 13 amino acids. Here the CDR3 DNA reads TGTGTCTGGAGTGTACCCCCGTCCACTGAAGCTTTCTTT. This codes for CVWSVPPSTEAFF.

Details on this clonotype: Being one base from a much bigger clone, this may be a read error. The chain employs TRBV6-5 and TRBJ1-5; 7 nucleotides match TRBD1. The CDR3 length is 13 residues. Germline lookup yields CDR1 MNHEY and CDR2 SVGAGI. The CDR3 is CASSWDRNQPQQF. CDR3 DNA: TGTGCCAGCAGTTGGGACAGAAATCAGCCCCAGCAGTTT.

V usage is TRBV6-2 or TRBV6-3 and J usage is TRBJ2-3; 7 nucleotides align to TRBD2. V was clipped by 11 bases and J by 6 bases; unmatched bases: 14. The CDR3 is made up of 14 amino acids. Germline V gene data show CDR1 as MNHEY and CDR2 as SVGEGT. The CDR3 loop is CASTRAAGEDTQYF. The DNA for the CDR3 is TGTGCCTCCACGCGGGCTGCGGGAGAGGATACGCAGTATTTT.

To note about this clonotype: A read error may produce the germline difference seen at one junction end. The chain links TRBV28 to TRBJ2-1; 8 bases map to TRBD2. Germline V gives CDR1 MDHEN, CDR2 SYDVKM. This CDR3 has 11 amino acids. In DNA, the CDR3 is TGTGCCAGCAGTTTGGTGCGGGAGGTGGTCTTC. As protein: CASSLVREVVF.

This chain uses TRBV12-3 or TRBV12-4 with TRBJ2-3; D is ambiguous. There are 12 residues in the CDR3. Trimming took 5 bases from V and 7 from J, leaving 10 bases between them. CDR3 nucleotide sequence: TGTGCCAGCAGTCCCCGGCCAAATACGCAGTATTTT. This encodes CASSPRPNTQYF.

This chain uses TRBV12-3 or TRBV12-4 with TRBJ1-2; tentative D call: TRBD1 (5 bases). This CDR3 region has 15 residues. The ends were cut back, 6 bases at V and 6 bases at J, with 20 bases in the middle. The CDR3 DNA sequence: TGTGCCAGCAGCCGAATGATCGGGGGGAGACATGGCTACACCTTC. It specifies CASSRMIGGRHGYTF.

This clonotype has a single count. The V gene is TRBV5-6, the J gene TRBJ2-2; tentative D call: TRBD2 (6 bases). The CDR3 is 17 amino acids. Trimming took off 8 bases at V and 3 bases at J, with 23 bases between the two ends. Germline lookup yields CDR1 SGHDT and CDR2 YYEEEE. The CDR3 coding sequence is TGTGCCAGGAGCCCTAGTTGGGGGGTAGACCACACCGGGGAGCTGTTTTTT. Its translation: CARSPSWGVDHTGELFF.

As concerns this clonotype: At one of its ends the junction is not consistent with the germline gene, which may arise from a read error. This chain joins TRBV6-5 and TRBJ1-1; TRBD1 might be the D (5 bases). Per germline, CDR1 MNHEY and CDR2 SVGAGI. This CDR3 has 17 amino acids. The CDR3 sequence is CANSSLTGRKGNTEAFF. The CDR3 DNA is TGTGCCAACAGTTCCCTCACGGGACGGAAAGGGAACACTGAAGCTTTCTTT.

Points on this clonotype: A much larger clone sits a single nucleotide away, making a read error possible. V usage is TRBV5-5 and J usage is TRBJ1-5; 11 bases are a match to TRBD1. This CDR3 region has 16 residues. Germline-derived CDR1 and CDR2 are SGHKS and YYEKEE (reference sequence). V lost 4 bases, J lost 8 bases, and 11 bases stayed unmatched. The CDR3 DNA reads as TGTGCCAGCAGCCGAAATGCCAGGACAGGGGGCGAGCCCCAGCATTTT. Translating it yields CASSRNARTGGEPQHF.

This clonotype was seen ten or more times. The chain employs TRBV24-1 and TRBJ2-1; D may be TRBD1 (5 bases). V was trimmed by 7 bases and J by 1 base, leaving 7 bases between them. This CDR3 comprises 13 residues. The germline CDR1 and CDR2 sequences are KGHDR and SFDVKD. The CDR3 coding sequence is TGTGCCACCAGGGACACTTCCTACAATGAGCAGTTCTTC. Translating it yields CATRDTSYNEQFF.

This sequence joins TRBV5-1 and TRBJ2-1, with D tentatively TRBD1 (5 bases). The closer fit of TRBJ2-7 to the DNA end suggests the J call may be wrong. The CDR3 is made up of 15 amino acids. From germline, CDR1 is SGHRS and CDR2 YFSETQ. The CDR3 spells CASSLGGESYNEQYF. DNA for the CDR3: TGCGCCAGCAGCTTGGGGGGCGAGAGTTACAATGAGCAGTACTTC.

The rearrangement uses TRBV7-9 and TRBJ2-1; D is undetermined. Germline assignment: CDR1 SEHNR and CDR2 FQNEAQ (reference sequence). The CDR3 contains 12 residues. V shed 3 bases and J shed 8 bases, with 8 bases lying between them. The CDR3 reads CASSFVSHEQFF. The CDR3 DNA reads TGTGCCAGCAGCTTTGTGTCTCATGAGCAGTTCTTC.

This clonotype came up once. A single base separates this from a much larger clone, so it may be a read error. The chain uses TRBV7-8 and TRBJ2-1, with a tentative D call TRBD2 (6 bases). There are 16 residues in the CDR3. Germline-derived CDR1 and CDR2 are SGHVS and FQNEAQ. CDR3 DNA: TGTGCCAGCAGCTTAGCGTCCGGCGGGGCGATCAATGAGAAGTTCTTC. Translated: CASSLASGGAINEKFF.

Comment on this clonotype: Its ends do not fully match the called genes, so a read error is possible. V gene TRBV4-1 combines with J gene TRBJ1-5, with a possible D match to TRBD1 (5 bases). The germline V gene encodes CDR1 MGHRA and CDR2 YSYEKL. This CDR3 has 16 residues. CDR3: CASRQTARGRNQPQHF. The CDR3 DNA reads TGCGCCAGCAGGCAAACCGCACGGGGCCGCAATCAACCCCAGCATTTT.

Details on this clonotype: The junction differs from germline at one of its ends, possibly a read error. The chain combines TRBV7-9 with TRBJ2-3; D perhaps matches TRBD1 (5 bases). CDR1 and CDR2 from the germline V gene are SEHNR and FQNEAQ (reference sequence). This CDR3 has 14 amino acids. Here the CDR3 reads CASSLGVVADTQYF. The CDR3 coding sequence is TGTGCCAGCAGTTTAGGGGTGGTAGCAGATACGCAGTATTTT.